This T cell receptor (beta chain) was sequenced for a study of blood T cell repertoires in COVID-19. In germline, CDR1 is SGHRS, CDR2 YFSETQ. The CDR3 length is 16 residues. The V and J ends lost 6 bases and 4 bases, in that order; junction bases with no gene match: 12. Clones were sequenced by immunoSEQ multiplex PCR, and TCRdb holds only the in-frame ones, with some missing. This table has roughly 260,000 clones, approximately 79% appearing once. The sequence was obtained from an elderly woman with active or convalescent COVID-19. This chain links TRBV5-1 with TRBJ2-3; 9 nucleotides agree with TRBD2. Material for sequencing was peripheral blood. CDR3 protein: CASTQGNSGSSDTQYF. CDR3 nucleotide sequence: TGCGCCAGCACGCAGGGTAATAGCGGGAGTTCAGATACGCAGTATTTT. Full variable domain (remainder filled in from reference TRBV5-1 and TRBJ2-3): KAGVTQTPRYLIKTRGQQVTLSCSPISGHRSVSWYQQTPGQGLQFLFEYFSETQRNKGNFPGRFSGRQFSNSRSEMNVSTLELGDSALYLCASTQGNSGSSDTQYFGPGTRLTVL.